Listed below are T cell receptor beta chains from one sample, sequenced in a study of CD8 T cells in Susac syndrome. MiXCR was run by TCRdb on the immunoSEQ multiplex PCR reads, yielding one entry per CDR3 protein. Found here are over 140,000 distinct CDR3 sequences, roughly 94% of them singletons; the top ten hold around 0.15%. The sample consisted of CD4+ T cells from PBMCs. Source of these receptors: a human donor with Susac syndrome. CDR3s include the opening cysteine and the closing phenylalanine or tryptophan. Fields, in order: D gene, V gene, clone size, J gene, CDR3 DNA, CDR3 protein. A D gene is named only where the DNA matches it firmly. For some rows the clone size is stated as once, few or many, or as a class when expanded; others skip it.

d_call: -; v_call: TRBV3-1; clone_size: -; j_call: TRBJ2-7; cdr3_nt: TGTGCCAGCAGCCTCCTCGACGGGCACGAGCAGTACTTC; cdr3_aa: CASSLLDGHEQYF
d_call: -; v_call: TRBV28; clone_size: -; j_call: TRBJ2-2; cdr3_nt: TGTGCCACCAGGGTTCAAGCGAACACCGGGGAGCTGTTTTTT; cdr3_aa: CATRVQANTGELFF
d_call: -; v_call: TRBV5-1; clone_size: -; j_call: TRBJ2-6; cdr3_nt: TGCGCCAGCAGCCTGCCCGCCGGGGCCAACGTCCTGACTTTC; cdr3_aa: CASSLPAGANVLTF
d_call: -; v_call: TRBV29-1; clone_size: -; j_call: TRBJ2-3; cdr3_nt: TGCAGCGTTGGAGGGGGTCGCACAGATACGCAGTATTTT; cdr3_aa: CSVGGGRTDTQYF
d_call: TRBD2; v_call: TRBV12-3/TRBV12-4; clone_size: once; j_call: TRBJ2-7; cdr3_nt: TGTGCCAGCAGTCCAGGACTAGCTACGGGAGAGCAGTACTTC; cdr3_aa: CASSPGLATGEQYF
d_call: TRBD1; v_call: TRBV29-1; clone_size: -; j_call: TRBJ1-2; cdr3_nt: TGCAGCGTTGGAGACAGGGGGGACTATGGCTACACCTTC; cdr3_aa: CSVGDRGDYGYTF
d_call: TRBD1; v_call: TRBV28; clone_size: -; j_call: TRBJ2-7; cdr3_nt: TGTGCCAGCAGTCTGACAGGGAACGAGCAGTACTTC; cdr3_aa: CASSLTGNEQYF
d_call: -; v_call: TRBV29-1; clone_size: -; j_call: TRBJ1-2; cdr3_nt: TGCAGCGTTGCCTCCCGGGGGTCGGACTATGGCTACACCTTC; cdr3_aa: CSVASRGSDYGYTF
d_call: -; v_call: TRBV7-2; clone_size: -; j_call: TRBJ2-2; cdr3_nt: TGTGCCAGCAGCTTAGTTCAGACCGGGGAGCTGTTTTTT; cdr3_aa: CASSLVQTGELFF
d_call: -; v_call: TRBV7-2; clone_size: -; j_call: TRBJ2-5; cdr3_nt: TGTGCCAGCAGCCCTCAAGAGACCCAGTACTTC; cdr3_aa: CASSPQETQYF
d_call: -; v_call: TRBV14; clone_size: -; j_call: TRBJ2-3; cdr3_nt: TGTGCCAGCAACGTCCTTAGCACAGATACGCAGTATTTT; cdr3_aa: CASNVLSTDTQYF
d_call: -; v_call: TRBV12-3/TRBV12-4; clone_size: -; j_call: TRBJ2-4; cdr3_nt: TGTGCCAGCAGCCAAGAGGGTGGCATTCAGTACTTC; cdr3_aa: CASSQEGGIQYF
d_call: -; v_call: TRBV4-1; clone_size: -; j_call: TRBJ2-2; cdr3_nt: TGCGCCAGCAGCCAACCCACAGGGCACGGGGAGCTGTTTTTT; cdr3_aa: CASSQPTGHGELFF
d_call: -; v_call: TRBV4-2; clone_size: -; j_call: TRBJ2-3; cdr3_nt: TGTGCCAGCAGCCAGACACTAGCATCTACAGATACGCAGTATTTT; cdr3_aa: CASSQTLASTDTQYF
d_call: -; v_call: TRBV14; clone_size: -; j_call: TRBJ2-1; cdr3_nt: TGTGCCAGCAGCCGAGACCCGAGGTCCTACAATGAGCAGTTCTTC; cdr3_aa: CASSRDPRSYNEQFF
d_call: TRBD1; v_call: TRBV12-5; clone_size: -; j_call: TRBJ2-3; cdr3_nt: TGTGCTAGTGGTTTGGACTCCGGGACAGGGTTTCATACGCAGTATTTT; cdr3_aa: CASGLDSGTGFHTQYF
d_call: -; v_call: TRBV30; clone_size: -; j_call: TRBJ2-5; cdr3_nt: TGTGCCTGGAGTACGAGCATCCAAGAGACCCAGTACTTC; cdr3_aa: CAWSTSIQETQYF
d_call: -; v_call: TRBV4-2; clone_size: -; j_call: TRBJ2-7; cdr3_nt: TGTGCCAGCAGCCAAGAGCCAGGAACCTACGAGCAGTACTTC; cdr3_aa: CASSQEPGTYEQYF
d_call: TRBD2; v_call: TRBV7-9; clone_size: once; j_call: TRBJ2-3; cdr3_nt: TGTGCCAGCAGCAAACGACTAGCGGGAGACCGGGATACGCAGTATTTT; cdr3_aa: CASSKRLAGDRDTQYF
d_call: -; v_call: TRBV20-1; clone_size: -; j_call: TRBJ1-1; cdr3_nt: TGCAGTGCTAGAGATCCCCGGGGGCCAGAGGATGAAGCTTTCTTT; cdr3_aa: CSARDPRGPEDEAFF
d_call: -; v_call: TRBV20-1; clone_size: -; j_call: TRBJ1-3; cdr3_nt: TGCAGTGCTAGAGACCTGGGAGGGGAAGGAAACACCATATATTTT; cdr3_aa: CSARDLGGEGNTIYF
d_call: TRBD2; v_call: TRBV9; clone_size: -; j_call: TRBJ2-7; cdr3_nt: TGTGCCAGCAGCGTAGGCAGCGGGAGGGAGTATGAGCAGTACTTC; cdr3_aa: CASSVGSGREYEQYF
d_call: TRBD1; v_call: TRBV27; clone_size: -; j_call: TRBJ1-2; cdr3_nt: TGTGCCAGCAGTTCTAAGGGGACAGGGTCCTATGGCTACACCTTC; cdr3_aa: CASSSKGTGSYGYTF
d_call: TRBD1; v_call: TRBV14; clone_size: -; j_call: TRBJ1-4; cdr3_nt: TGTGCCAGCAGCCAGGCGACAGGGGCGCAAAAACTGTTTTTT; cdr3_aa: CASSQATGAQKLFF
d_call: -; v_call: TRBV15; clone_size: -; j_call: TRBJ2-3; cdr3_nt: TGTGCCACCAGCAGATCCCTCGGTGGCCGCACAGATACGCAGTATTTT; cdr3_aa: CATSRSLGGRTDTQYF
d_call: -; v_call: TRBV6-5; clone_size: -; j_call: TRBJ2-5; cdr3_nt: TGTGCCAGCAGCTACTCCAGGGGCGGGACCCAGTACTTC; cdr3_aa: CASSYSRGGTQYF
d_call: TRBD2; v_call: TRBV24-1; clone_size: -; j_call: TRBJ2-1; cdr3_nt: TGTGCCACCAGTGGGACTAGCGGGAGCGGGAATGAGCAGTTCTTC; cdr3_aa: CATSGTSGSGNEQFF
d_call: TRBD1; v_call: TRBV5-6; clone_size: -; j_call: TRBJ2-1; cdr3_nt: TGTGCCAGCAGTCACGACAGGGGACTCGACTACAATGAGCAGTTCTTC; cdr3_aa: CASSHDRGLDYNEQFF